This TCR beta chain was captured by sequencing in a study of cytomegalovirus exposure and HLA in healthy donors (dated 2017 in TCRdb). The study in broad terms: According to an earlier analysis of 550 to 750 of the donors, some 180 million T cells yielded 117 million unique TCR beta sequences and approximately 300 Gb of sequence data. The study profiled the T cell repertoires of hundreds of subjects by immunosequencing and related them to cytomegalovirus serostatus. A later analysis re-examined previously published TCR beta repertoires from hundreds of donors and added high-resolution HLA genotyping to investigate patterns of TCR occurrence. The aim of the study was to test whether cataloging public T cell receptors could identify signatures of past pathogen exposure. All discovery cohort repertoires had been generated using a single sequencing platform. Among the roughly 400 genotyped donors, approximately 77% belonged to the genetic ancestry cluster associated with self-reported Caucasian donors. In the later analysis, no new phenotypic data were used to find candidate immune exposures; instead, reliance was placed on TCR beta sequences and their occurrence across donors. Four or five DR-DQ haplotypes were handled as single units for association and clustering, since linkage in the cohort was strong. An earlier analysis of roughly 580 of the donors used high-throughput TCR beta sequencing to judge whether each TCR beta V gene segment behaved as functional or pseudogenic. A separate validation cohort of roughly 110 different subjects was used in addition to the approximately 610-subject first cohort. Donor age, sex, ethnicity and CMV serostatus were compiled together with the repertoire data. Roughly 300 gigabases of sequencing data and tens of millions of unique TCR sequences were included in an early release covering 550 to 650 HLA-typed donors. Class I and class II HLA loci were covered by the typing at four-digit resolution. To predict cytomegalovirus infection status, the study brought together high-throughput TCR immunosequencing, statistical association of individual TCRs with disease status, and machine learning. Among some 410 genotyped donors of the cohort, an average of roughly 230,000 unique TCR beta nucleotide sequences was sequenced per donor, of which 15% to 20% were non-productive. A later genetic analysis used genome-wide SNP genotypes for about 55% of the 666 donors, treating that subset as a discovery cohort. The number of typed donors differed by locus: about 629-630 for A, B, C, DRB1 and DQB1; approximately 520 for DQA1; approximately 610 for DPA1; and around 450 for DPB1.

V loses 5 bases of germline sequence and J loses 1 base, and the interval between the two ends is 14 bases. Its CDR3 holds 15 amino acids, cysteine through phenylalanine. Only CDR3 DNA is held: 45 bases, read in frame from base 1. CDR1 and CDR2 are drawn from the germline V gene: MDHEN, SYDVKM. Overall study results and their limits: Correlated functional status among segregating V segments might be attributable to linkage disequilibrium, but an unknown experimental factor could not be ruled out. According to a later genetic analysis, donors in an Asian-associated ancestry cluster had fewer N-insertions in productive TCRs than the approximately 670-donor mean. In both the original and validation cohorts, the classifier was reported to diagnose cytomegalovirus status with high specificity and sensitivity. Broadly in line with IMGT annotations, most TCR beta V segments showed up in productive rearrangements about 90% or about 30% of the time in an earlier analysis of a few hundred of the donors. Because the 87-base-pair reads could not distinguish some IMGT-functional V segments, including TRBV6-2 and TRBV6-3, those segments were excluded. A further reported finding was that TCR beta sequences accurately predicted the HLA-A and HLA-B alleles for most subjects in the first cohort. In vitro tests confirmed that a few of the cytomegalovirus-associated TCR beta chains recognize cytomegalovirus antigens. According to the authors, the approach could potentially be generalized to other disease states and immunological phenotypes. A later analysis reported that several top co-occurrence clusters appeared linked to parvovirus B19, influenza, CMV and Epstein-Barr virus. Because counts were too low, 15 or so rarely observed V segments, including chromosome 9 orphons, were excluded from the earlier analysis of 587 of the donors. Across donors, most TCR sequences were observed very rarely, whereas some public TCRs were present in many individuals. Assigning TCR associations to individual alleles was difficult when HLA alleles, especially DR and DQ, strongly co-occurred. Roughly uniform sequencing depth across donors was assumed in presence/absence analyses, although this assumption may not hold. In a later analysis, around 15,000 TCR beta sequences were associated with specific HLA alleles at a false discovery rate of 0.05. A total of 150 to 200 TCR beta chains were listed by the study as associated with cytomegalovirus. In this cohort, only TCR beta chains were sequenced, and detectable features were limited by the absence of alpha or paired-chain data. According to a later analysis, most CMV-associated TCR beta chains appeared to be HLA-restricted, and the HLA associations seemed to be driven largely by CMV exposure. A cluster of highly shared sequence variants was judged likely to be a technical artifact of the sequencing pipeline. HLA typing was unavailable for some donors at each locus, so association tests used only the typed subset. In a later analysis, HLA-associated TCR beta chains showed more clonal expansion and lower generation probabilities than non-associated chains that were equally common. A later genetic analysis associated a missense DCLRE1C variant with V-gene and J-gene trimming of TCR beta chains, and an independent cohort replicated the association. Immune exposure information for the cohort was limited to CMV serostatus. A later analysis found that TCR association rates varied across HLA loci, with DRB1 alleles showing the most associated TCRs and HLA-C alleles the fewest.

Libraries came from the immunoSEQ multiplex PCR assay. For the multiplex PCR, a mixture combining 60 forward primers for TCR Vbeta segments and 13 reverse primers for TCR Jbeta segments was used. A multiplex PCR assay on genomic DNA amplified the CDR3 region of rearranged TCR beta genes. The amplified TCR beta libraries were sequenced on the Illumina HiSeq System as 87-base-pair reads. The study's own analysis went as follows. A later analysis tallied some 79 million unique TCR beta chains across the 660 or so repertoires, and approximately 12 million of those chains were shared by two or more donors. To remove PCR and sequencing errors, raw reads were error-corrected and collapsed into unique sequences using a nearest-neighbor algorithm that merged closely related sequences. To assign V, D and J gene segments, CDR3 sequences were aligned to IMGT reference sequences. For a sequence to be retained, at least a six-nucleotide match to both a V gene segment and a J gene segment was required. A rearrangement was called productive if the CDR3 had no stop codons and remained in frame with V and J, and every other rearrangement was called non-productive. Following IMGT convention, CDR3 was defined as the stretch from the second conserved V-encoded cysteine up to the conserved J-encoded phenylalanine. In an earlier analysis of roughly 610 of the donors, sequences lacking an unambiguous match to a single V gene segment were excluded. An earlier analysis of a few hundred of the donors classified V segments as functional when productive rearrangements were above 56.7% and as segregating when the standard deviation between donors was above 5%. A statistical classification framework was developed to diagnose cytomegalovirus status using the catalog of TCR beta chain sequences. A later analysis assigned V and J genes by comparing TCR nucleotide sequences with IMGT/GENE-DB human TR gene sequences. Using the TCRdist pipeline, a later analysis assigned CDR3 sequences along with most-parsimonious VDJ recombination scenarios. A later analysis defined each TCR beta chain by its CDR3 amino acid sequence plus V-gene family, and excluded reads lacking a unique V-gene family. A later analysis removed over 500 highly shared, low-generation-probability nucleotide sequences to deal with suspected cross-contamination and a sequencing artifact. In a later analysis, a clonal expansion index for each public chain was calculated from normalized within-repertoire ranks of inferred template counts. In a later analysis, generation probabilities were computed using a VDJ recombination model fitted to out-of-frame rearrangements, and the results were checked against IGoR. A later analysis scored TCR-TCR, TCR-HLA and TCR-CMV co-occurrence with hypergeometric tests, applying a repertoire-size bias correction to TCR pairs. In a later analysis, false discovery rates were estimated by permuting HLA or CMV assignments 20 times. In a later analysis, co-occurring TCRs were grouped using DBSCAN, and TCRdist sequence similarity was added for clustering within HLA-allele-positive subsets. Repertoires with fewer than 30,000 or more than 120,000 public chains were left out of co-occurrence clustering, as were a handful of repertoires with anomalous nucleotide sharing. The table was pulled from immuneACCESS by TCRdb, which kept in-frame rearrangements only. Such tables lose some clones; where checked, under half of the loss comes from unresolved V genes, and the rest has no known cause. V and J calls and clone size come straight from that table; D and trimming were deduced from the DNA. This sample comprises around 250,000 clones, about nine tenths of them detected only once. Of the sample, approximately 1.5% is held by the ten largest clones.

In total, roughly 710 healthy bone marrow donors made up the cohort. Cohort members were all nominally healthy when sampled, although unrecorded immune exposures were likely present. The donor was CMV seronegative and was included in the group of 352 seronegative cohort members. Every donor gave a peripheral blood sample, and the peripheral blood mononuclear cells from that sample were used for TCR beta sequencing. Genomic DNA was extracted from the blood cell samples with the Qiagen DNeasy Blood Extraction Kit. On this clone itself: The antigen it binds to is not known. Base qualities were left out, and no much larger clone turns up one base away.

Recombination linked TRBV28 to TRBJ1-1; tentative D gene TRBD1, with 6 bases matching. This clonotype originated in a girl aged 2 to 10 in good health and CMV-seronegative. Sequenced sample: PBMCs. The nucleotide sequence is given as TGTGCCAGCAGTCCGTGGGGACAAGAGAACACTGAAGCTTTCTTT. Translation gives CASSPWGQENTEAFF.